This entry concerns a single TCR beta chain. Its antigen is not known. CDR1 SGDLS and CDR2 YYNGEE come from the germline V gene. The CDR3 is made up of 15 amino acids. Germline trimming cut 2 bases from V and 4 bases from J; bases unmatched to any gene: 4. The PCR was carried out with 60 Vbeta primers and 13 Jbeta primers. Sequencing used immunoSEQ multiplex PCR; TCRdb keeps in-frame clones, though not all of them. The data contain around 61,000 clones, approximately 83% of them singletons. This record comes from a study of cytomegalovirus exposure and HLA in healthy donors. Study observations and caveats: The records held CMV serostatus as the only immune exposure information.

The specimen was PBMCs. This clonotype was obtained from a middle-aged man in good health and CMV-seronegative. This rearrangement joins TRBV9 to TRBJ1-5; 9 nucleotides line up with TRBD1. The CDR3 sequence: CASSVGGQGNQPQHF. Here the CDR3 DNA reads TGTGCCAGCAGCGTTGGGGGACAGGGAAATCAGCCCCAGCATTTT. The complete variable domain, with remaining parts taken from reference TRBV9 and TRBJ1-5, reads DSGVTQTPKHLITATGQRVTLRCSPRSGDLSVYWYQQSLDQGLQFLIQYYNGEERAKGNILERFSAQQFPDLHSELNLSSLELGDSALYFCASSVGGQGNQPQHFGDGTRLSIL.